These 9 T cell receptor beta chains share one sample of origin, sequenced in a study of blood T cells in healthy people across ages. A J-beta primer mix and a sample-barcoded 5' primer were used in a second PCR of roughly 7 to 12 cycles. TCRdb called the 5' RACE reads again in MiXCR, with one record for every CDR3 protein. Counted here are 600,000 to 800,000 distinct CDR3 sequences, 52% occurring once; the ten biggest clones make up roughly 14%. Sequencing was done on a sample of blood. These receptor sequences come from a woman of 80 years or more in good health.

The sample holds many counts of this clonotype. This chain connects TRBV5-1 to TRBJ2-7; TRBD1 or TRBD2 may be the D gene (5 bases each). Trimming took 3 bases from V and 6 from J, leaving 13 bases between them. The CDR3 totals 13 residues. Germline assignment: CDR1 SGHRS and CDR2 YFSETQ. CDR3 protein: CASSYGTLLEQYF. The CDR3 DNA reads TGCGCCAGCAGCTACGGGACCCTACTCGAGCAGTACTTC.

The V gene is TRBV28, the J gene TRBJ2-7; D is undetermined. Germline V CDR1 and CDR2: MDHEN, SYDVKM. The CDR3 contains 14 residues. Deletions cut 7 bases from V and 2 bases from J, with 15 bases between. The CDR3: CASNSLWAAYEQYF. CDR3 nucleotide sequence: TGTGCCAGCAACTCCCTCTGGGCAGCCTACGAGCAGTACTTC.

V and J are TRBV20-1 and TRBJ2-4; D gene ambiguous. The CDR3 totals 14 residues. From germline, CDR1 is DFQATT and CDR2 SNEGSKA (reference sequence). Trimming shortened V by 8 bases and J by 0 bases, and 14 bases separated the two germline ends. CDR3 DNA: TGCAGTACCTTCCAGACTCTAGCCAAAAACATTCAGTACTTC. Translated: CSTFQTLAKNIQYF.

This clonotype was found many times. The chain employs TRBV5-1 and TRBJ2-1; 9 nucleotides align to TRBD1. Germline V CDR1 and CDR2: SGHRS, YFSETQ. The CDR3 runs 14 residues. With 5 bases clipped from V and 8 bases from J, the junction kept 8 bases outside the gene matches. CDR3 DNA sequence: TGCGCCAGCAGAGTGACCGGACAGGGGTATGAGCAGTTCTTC. Translating it yields CASRVTGQGYEQFF.

The chain carries TRBV6-1 and TRBJ1-2; 10 bases line up with TRBD1. The trim removed 3 bases at V and 4 bases at J, leaving 5 bases unmatched. Looked up from germline, CDR1 is MNHNS and CDR2 is SASEGT. The CDR3 length is 15 residues. This CDR3 reads CASSDTGTGAYGYTF. The CDR3 DNA reads as TGTGCCAGCAGTGATACCGGGACAGGGGCCTATGGCTACACCTTC.

Notes on this clonotype: Given a much more abundant clone one base away, this may be a read error. The rearrangement joins TRBV4-2 to TRBJ2-1; 9 bases map to TRBD2. The CDR3 contains 15 residues. Germline assignment: CDR1 LGHNA and CDR2 YNFKEQ. CDR3 in amino acids: CASSQEAGGNNKQFF. CDR3 nucleotides: TGTGCCAGCAGCCAAGAAGCGGGGGGCAACAATAAGCAGTTCTTC.

This clonotype came up many times. This chain joins TRBV27 and TRBJ2-7; TRBD2 agrees at 15 bases. The CDR3 runs to 15 residues. CDR1 and CDR2 (germline): MNHEY, SMNVEV (reference sequence). With 6 bases clipped from V and 4 bases from J, the junction kept 4 bases outside the gene matches. CDR3 in DNA: TGTGCCAGCAGCCGAGGGACTAGCGGGAGGTACGAGCAGTACTTC. It specifies CASSRGTSGRYEQYF.

Turning to this clonotype: One base away lies a much larger clone, so this may be a sequencing read error. CDR3 DNA sequence: TGTGCCAGCAGTGAGCAGGTAGGCCCAGATACGCAGTATTTT. This gives the protein CASSEQVGPDTQYF. The chain uses TRBV2 and TRBJ2-3; no clear D gene. This CDR3 is built from 14 residues. Germline V CDR1 and CDR2: SNHLY, FYNNEI. Trimming cost V 3 bases and J 4 bases, with 11 bases left between them.

In the case of this clonotype: Since a much larger clone is just one base distant, this may be a read error. This chain joins TRBV2 and TRBJ2-3; D might be TRBD2 (6 bases). Between the trimmed V and J ends, which lost 4 bases and 4 bases, there was a span of 6 bases. The CDR3 has 12 amino acids. Germline loops: CDR1 SNHLY, CDR2 FYNNEI. CDR3 nucleotides: TGTGCCAGCAGTGGGGGGGCAGATACGCAGTATTTT. It yields the protein CASSGGADTQYF.